The entry that follows covers one TCR beta chain sequence. Generated by immunoSEQ multiplex PCR, the TCRdb table keeps only in-frame clones and is missing some. The sample holds over 110,000 clones, about nine tenths seen once. These data originate in a study of Ad26.COV2.S vaccination and SARS-CoV-2 variants. Trimming shortened V by 3 bases and J by 5 bases, and 7 bases separated the two germline ends. The CDR3 has 11 amino acids. The germline gives CDR1 SQVTM, CDR2 ANQGSEA. The source was peripheral blood, collected after recovery from COVID-19. This TCR came from a human donor who had recovered from COVID-19. V usage is TRBV29-1 and J usage is TRBJ2-5; D ambiguous. CDR3 sequence: CSVEVGETQYF. In DNA, the CDR3 is TGCAGCGTTGAGGTCGGGGAGACCCAGTACTTC.